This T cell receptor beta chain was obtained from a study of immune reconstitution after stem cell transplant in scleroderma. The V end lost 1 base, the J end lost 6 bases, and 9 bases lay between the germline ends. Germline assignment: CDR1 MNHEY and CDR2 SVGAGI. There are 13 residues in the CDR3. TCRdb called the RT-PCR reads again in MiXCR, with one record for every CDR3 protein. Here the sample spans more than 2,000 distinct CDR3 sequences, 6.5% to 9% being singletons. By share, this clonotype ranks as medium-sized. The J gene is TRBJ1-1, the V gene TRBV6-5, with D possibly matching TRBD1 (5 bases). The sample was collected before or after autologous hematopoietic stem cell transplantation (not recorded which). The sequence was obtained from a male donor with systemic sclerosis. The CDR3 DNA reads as TGTGCCAGCAGTTACTGGGGGAGGCCTGAAGCTTTCTTT. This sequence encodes CASSYWGRPEAFF.